The clone carrying this T cell receptor beta chain was seen a single time. Its antigen is still unknown. This specimen belongs to a study of high-grade serous ovarian cancer treatment subgroups. General observations from the study: Repertoire analysis covered CDR3 alone, not CDR1 or CDR2.

Method: immunoSEQ multiplex PCR; TCRdb's copy keeps in-frame clones and lacks some. The data contain about 9,100 clones, roughly nine tenths of them singletons. Germline V gene lookup returns CDR1 PRHDT and CDR2 FYEKMQ (reference sequence). This CDR3 has 15 amino acids. Trimming shortened V by 4 bases and J by 4 bases, and 14 bases separated the two germline ends. The tumor samples were collected prior to definitive surgery or chemotherapy. V and J are TRBV13 and TRBJ1-3, with D unresolved. The clonotype originates from a human donor with high-grade serous ovarian cancer. Sequencing used tumor tissue. CDR3 nucleotide sequence: TGTGCCAGCAGCTCGCCCCCTTTGGGGGGAAACACCATATATTTT. This encodes CASSSPPLGGNTIYF.